Listed below are T cell receptor beta chains from one sample, sequenced in a study of cytomegalovirus exposure and HLA in healthy donors. Here immunoSEQ multiplex PCR was the method, and the copy in TCRdb shows in-frame clones only, minus some. The data hold tens of thousands of clones, with around 80% observed a single time. Sample: PBMCs. These receptors were taken from a man aged 50-60 years in good health and CMV-seropositive. Both conserved end residues are part of each CDR3. D genes are given only for firm matches. The size entry is marked missing in some rows and otherwise reads once, few, many or a size class.

.,TRBJ2-1,TRBD2,TRBV2,TGTGCCGGTTTGAGGGCGGGAGGCATAGGGGACAATGAGCAGTTCTTC,CAGLRAGGIGDNEQFF
.,TRBJ2-2,.,TRBV11-2,TGTGCCAGCAAGAGGGCGGGCCTTAACACCGGGGAGCTGTTTTTT,CASKRAGLNTGELFF
.,TRBJ2-4,TRBD1,TRBV7-9,TGTGCCAGCAGCAACGTGACAGGGTCTGGCAAAAACATTCAGTACTTC,CASSNVTGSGKNIQYF
.,TRBJ2-1,.,TRBV6-1,TGTGCCAGCACCCGAAGCGGTACCTACAATGAGCAGTTCTTC,CASTRSGTYNEQFF
few,TRBJ2-5,TRBD2,TRBV11-3,TGTGCCAGCAGCTCCTGGACTAGCGGGAATGAAGAGACCCAGTACTTC,CASSSWTSGNEETQYF
.,TRBJ2-2,TRBD1,TRBV6-5,TGTGCCAGCATTGACACAGGGGGCACCGGGGAGCTGTTTTTT,CASIDTGGTGELFF
.,TRBJ2-3,TRBD2,TRBV19,TGTGCCAGTAGTATTAGCGGGACTACCACAGATACGCAGTATTTT,CASSISGTTTDTQYF
.,TRBJ2-2,.,TRBV27,TGTGCCAGCAGTTTCTCGCAACAGGCTCAGGACGGGGAGCTGTTTTTT,CASSFSQQAQDGELFF
.,TRBJ2-6,TRBD2,TRBV9,TGTGCCAGCAGCGTAGGACTAGCGGGTTCTGGGGCCAACGTCCTGACTTTC,CASSVGLAGSGANVLTF
.,TRBJ1-5,TRBD1,TRBV18,TGTGCCAGCTCACAGGGACAGGAGCGTCAGCCCCAGCATTTT,CASSQGQERQPQHF